This record concerns one TCR beta chain sequence. The table lists this clonotype with many counts. No cognate antigen has been identified for it. Per-base qualities were not stored, and no clone one base away is much larger. These data are taken from a study of T cells in Graves' hyperthyroidism and ophthalmopathy (dated by TCRdb to between 2018 and 2021). About the full investigation: Peripheral blood samples were taken at the time of initial diagnosis, prior to any treatment. TCR V-J signatures able to tell the groups apart were searched for in a discovery cohort of 90 to 100 patients, of whom 43 had Graves' ophthalmopathy and around 56 had stable Graves' hyperthyroidism. Prospective prediction of ophthalmopathy was tested in an independent validation cohort consisting of 18 to 20 hyperthyroidism patients and more than 15 patients who later progressed to ophthalmopathy. The 90 to 100 discovery patients were randomly divided into training and test sets at a 7:3 ratio. Thyroid tissue and blood T-cell repertoires from over 5 Graves' hyperthyroidism patients were also compared in the study. Once sampling was done, hyperthyroidism patients were given methimazole at a starting dose of 30 mg daily, whereas ophthalmopathy patients were given high-dose intravenous methylprednisolone. The paper reports TCR Vbeta CDR3 sequencing of some 140 peripheral blood samples: some 41 ophthalmopathy, fewer than 85 hyperthyroidism and 17 progressor patients.

A patient counted as having stable Graves' hyperthyroidism if no progression to ophthalmopathy occurred over 18 months of follow-up. Hyperthyroidism patients were newly diagnosed, with disease duration under 2 months, and aged 18 to 65 years. Any patient with an uncontrolled infection, another autoimmune disease, pregnancy or lactation was excluded. Diagnoses relied on clinical symptoms, serum thyroxine and TRAb, thyroid ultrasound and orbital computed tomography. PBMCs were isolated from about 9.2 ml of fresh peripheral blood by Ficoll-Paque density gradient centrifugation. Trizol reagent was used to extract total RNA, and RNA quality was then checked on an Agilent 2100 Bioanalyzer. CDR1 and CDR2, looked up from the germline V gene (reference sequence), are DFQATT and SNEGSKA. Reading from cysteine to phenylalanine, the CDR3 counts 12 amino acids. Only CDR3 DNA remains: 36 bases, in frame from the first base.

Amplification of TCR beta CDR3 regions was carried out from RNA transcripts. The TCR CDR3 was subjected to a first round of RT-PCR using the HTBI primer set and the Qiagen OneStep RT-PCR kit. A second multiplex PCR round built the libraries, followed by size selection and purification. Sequencing of the libraries was done on an Illumina HiSeq2000 using paired-end 100 bp reads. The authors' pipeline ran thus. SOAPnuke was used to process the raw data, throwing out any read that contained adapters or uncalled bases, had a mean Phred below 15, or lacked an exact constant-primer or identifier match. High-quality paired reads were merged with COPE v1.2.5, and unique nucleotide sequences were defined as clonotypes. MiTCR v1.1 was used to align clonotypes to the IMGT TRBV, TRBD and TRBJ reference segments. Only V-J combinations with frequency above 0.0001, covering approximately 99% of repertoires, were analysed. The TCS score was defined as the ratio of F50 (clonal expansion) to E x V (chaos), calculated using BLOSUM62-based TCRdist between CDR3 peptides within each V-J. Welch's t-statistics and random forest reduced 500 to 650 V-J features to some 14, which were used in a naive Bayes classifier (R e1071). Clones were called with MiXCR by TCRdb after fastp trimmed the public reads at Q25, and only in-frame beta chains were retained. Under each unique CDR3 protein, matching rows form one entry showing the most common genes and DNA. TCRdb, rather than the study authors, made the V and J calls. This sample is represented by about 210,000 distinct CDR3 sequences; about a sixth of them were singletons. The leading ten clones occupy approximately 50% of the sample.

Beyond this particular receptor, the publication reports: Most expanded thyroid clonotypes (frequency above 0.001) were also found in blood, which suggests that blood repertoires may mirror thyroid immune responses. No statistical method was used to fix the sample size in advance, and group allocation was not hidden from the investigators. In validation, the model predicted progression to ophthalmopathy a median of roughly 6.1 months before onset, with roughly 70% sensitivity and about 75% specificity. A model built on a 13 V-J signature distinguished ophthalmopathy from stable hyperthyroidism, reaching roughly 88% sensitivity and 81% to 83% specificity in cross-validation and 80%/75% in testing.

The source is a man aged 45-60 years with Graves' hyperthyroidism. The V and J genes are TRBV20-1 and TRBJ1-5, and the D gene may be TRBD1, 6 bases matching. The sequencing sample was made of blood. The nucleotides are TGCAGCACAGGGAGTAGCAATCAGCCCCAGCATTTT. Its protein product is CSTGSSNQPQHF.